The clone carrying this T cell receptor beta chain came up a few times. Its specificity is not known. The entry originates in a study of T cell responses to AZD1222 COVID-19 vaccine. Across the study: Both about-4-week and about-12-week second-dose recipients were combined.

The CDR3 sequence is 15 residues long. V lost 3 bases and J lost 9, with 15 bases in between. Germline V gives CDR1 MDHEN, CDR2 SYDVKM. Findings and limits, study-wide: Researchers report vaccine-associated CD4 TCRs spanning spike, with dominance at 160-218 and 743-854. White British people made up most donors, females outnumbered males, and clonal diversity was possibly underestimated. Increases in Spike-specific TCR breadth and depth were seen after two AZD1222 doses.

Measured with immunoSEQ multiplex PCR; TCRdb has only the in-frame clones, and not every one. The sample shows some 110,000 clones, roughly four fifths of them seen only once. This TCR was sampled from an adult in good health. Sequencing used peripheral blood, obtained on day 0 of AZD1222 vaccination. The chain is built from TRBV28 and TRBJ1-6; possible D gene TRBD1, 5 bases. CDR3 protein: CASSLQGLGRSPLHF. CDR3 coding DNA: TGTGCCAGCAGTTTGCAGGGTCTCGGGCGTTCACCCCTCCACTTT. Filled out from reference TRBV28 and TRBJ1-6, the complete variable domain reads DVKVTQSSRYLVKRTGEKVFLECVQDMDHENMFWYRQDPGLGLRLIYFSYDVKMKEKGDIPEGYSVSREKKERFSLILESASTNQTSMYLCASSLQGLGRSPLHFGNGTRLTVT.